The rows below give T cell receptor beta chains drawn from one sample of a study of blood T cell repertoires in COVID-19. The assay was immunoSEQ multiplex PCR, and TCRdb's table has in-frame clones only and misses some. Found here are approximately 150,000 clones, under 90% of them singletons; the top ten hold nearly 8%. Sequencing was done on a sample of PBMCs or T cells enriched from blood (not recorded which). The receptors were sampled from a woman aged 45-65 years who had recovered from COVID-19. CDR3s include the opening cysteine and the closing phenylalanine or tryptophan. A D gene is named only where the DNA matches it firmly. Some rows mark clone size as missing; the rest say once, few, many or name a class of expanded clone.

-,TRBJ1-2,TRBV27,TRBD1,TGTGCCAGCAGTTATTCGGGGACAGTCTATGGCTACACCTTC,CASSYSGTVYGYTF
once,TRBJ2-1,TRBV7-8,TRBD2,TGTGCCAGCAGCTTGATGATAGCGGGGGGGACGGGTAAGCAGTTCTTC,CASSLMIAGGTGKQFF
few,TRBJ2-2,TRBV7-9,-,TGTGCCAGCAGCCCCTACACCGGGGAGCTGTTTTTT,CASSPYTGELFF
-,TRBJ2-7,TRBV11-3,-,TGTGCCAGCAGCGTGGAGTTAGGCGAGCAGTACTTC,CASSVELGEQYF
-,TRBJ1-4,TRBV18,TRBD1,TGTGCCAGCTCACAAGAACTCAGGGGGACACCTAATGAAAAACTGTTTTTT,CASSQELRGTPNEKLFF
-,TRBJ2-7,TRBV18,TRBD2,TGTGCCAGCTCACCATCGCGGGGGACCTACGAGCAGTACTTC,CASSPSRGTYEQYF
few,TRBJ1-5,TRBV29-1,TRBD1,TGCAGCGTTCGACAGGGGATGGGGAGCAATCAGCCCCAGCATTTT,CSVRQGMGSNQPQHF
-,TRBJ2-4,TRBV9,TRBD1,TGTGCCAGCAGCGTAGAGCACAGGGGAAACATTCAGTACTTC,CASSVEHRGNIQYF
-,TRBJ2-1,TRBV6-6,-,TGTGCCAGCAGTCTTACCAGCTACAATGAGCAGTTCTTC,CASSLTSYNEQFF
-,TRBJ1-1,TRBV5-1,TRBD1,TGCGCCAGCAGCTTGGCCGGGGGGACAGGGCTCGCTTTCTTT,CASSLAGGTGLAFF
-,TRBJ1-1,TRBV3-1/TRBV3-2,-,TGTGCCAGCAGCCAAAAGAAGCATGGACAGATCATGAACACTGAAGCTTTCTTT,CASSQKKHGQIMNTEAFF
-,TRBJ1-1,TRBV18,-,TGTGCCAGCTCACCATCGTTTACCCGCACCGAGGCTTTCTTT,CASSPSFTRTEAFF
-,TRBJ2-5,TRBV4-3,TRBD2,TGCGCCAGCAGCTCCCGAGCCCGGACTAGCGGGAGAGCTAATTTTCAAGAGACCCAGTACTTC,CASSSRARTSGRANFQETQYF
-,TRBJ1-1,TRBV11-3,TRBD1,TGTGCCAGCAGCCCAGTCAGGGGGCAGCGTGGGAACACTGAAGCTTTCTTT,CASSPVRGQRGNTEAFF
-,TRBJ1-2,TRBV6-5,-,TGTGCCAGCAGCGGACAGCCAATCGTCTATGGCTACACCTTC,CASSGQPIVYGYTF
-,TRBJ2-1,TRBV7-2,-,TGTGCCAGCAGCTTACGGGCAGGGTTGATCAATGAGCAGTTCTTC,CASSLRAGLINEQFF
-,TRBJ2-1,TRBV5-5,-,TGTGCCAGCAGCTTAACGGGAAGGGACATGAGCAATGAGCAGTTCTTC,CASSLTGRDMSNEQFF
-,TRBJ1-2,TRBV9,-,TGTGCCAGCAGCACCAACACCAGGATGAAGGGCTACACCTTC,CASSTNTRMKGYTF
-,TRBJ1-5,TRBV19,TRBD1,TGTGCCAGTAGTATGGGACAGGGTAAGAATCAGCCCCAGCATTTT,CASSMGQGKNQPQHF
once,TRBJ2-2,TRBV7-9,-,TGTGCCAGCAGCTTTTGGGAGACGGAAACCGGGGAGCTGTTTTTT,CASSFWETETGELFF
-,TRBJ2-1,TRBV4-3,TRBD1,TGCGCCAGCAGCCCAGGGACAGTTCCCAGTGAGCAGTTCTTC,CASSPGTVPSEQFF
-,TRBJ2-1,TRBV15,TRBD2,TGTGCCACCAGCAGAGAAGGACTAGCGGGAGGGCAGAACTATGAGCAGTTCTTC,CATSREGLAGGQNYEQFF
-,TRBJ1-2,TRBV9,TRBD1,TGTGCCAGCAGGCAGGGGGCCGGGGGCTACACCTTC,CASRQGAGGYTF
-,TRBJ2-1,TRBV5-4,TRBD2,TGTGCCAGCAGCTTGGCCGGACTAGCGGGAGCCGGCAATGAGCAGTTCTTC,CASSLAGLAGAGNEQFF
-,TRBJ1-4,TRBV20-1,-,TGCAGTGCTAGTTACTCTGAAAAACTGTTTTTT,CSASYSEKLFF
-,TRBJ2-7,TRBV20-1,-,TGCAGTGCTAGTCACAGGAACTACGAGCAGTACTTC,CSASHRNYEQYF
-,TRBJ1-2,TRBV6-6,-,TGTGCCAGCAGCCCACAGGTATCGAATGGCTACACCTTC,CASSPQVSNGYTF
-,TRBJ1-2,TRBV18,TRBD1,TGTGCCAGCTCACCGACAGGGGACCTCTATGGCTACACCTTC,CASSPTGDLYGYTF
-,TRBJ2-5,TRBV19,TRBD1,TGTGCCAGTATGGACAGGGGGGTTGAGACCCAGTACTTC,CASMDRGVETQYF
-,TRBJ2-3,TRBV11-3,-,TGTGCCAGCAGCCTAAGGGGTGACCTCACAGATACGCAGTATTTT,CASSLRGDLTDTQYF
-,TRBJ2-2,TRBV6-2/TRBV6-3,-,TGTGCCAGCAGTCCCATCTGGGGGGGGCGTAGGACCGGGGAGCTGTTTTTT,CASSPIWGGRRTGELFF
-,TRBJ2-1,TRBV11-3,TRBD1,TGTGCCAGCAGCTATGGGACAGCAGAGCAGTTCTTC,CASSYGTAEQFF
-,TRBJ2-5,TRBV25-1,TRBD1,TGTGCCAGCAGGGACAGGTTGGAGACCCAGTACTTC,CASRDRLETQYF
-,TRBJ1-5,TRBV5-4,-,TGTGCCAGCAGCTTGGATCAGTCCCAGCCCCAGCATTTT,CASSLDQSQPQHF
-,TRBJ2-7,TRBV7-7,-,TGTGCTAGCAGCCCGCAGGAAGGCCGATCCTACGAGCAGTACTTC,CASSPQEGRSYEQYF
-,TRBJ2-1,TRBV6-5,-,TGTGCCAGCAGTTACGGCAGGGTGAATGAGCAGTTCTTC,CASSYGRVNEQFF
-,TRBJ2-3,TRBV6-5,TRBD2,TGTGCCAGCAGTAGCGGGGGGGTAAGGGCAGATACGCAGTATTTT,CASSSGGVRADTQYF
once,TRBJ1-1,TRBV27,TRBD1,TGTGCCAGCAGTTTAGTGCGGACAGGGGGCTCAGAAGCTTTCTTT,CASSLVRTGGSEAFF
-,TRBJ2-1,TRBV7-2,TRBD1,TGTGCCAGCAGCTTAGTTGGGACAGGACTCAATGAGCAGTTCTTC,CASSLVGTGLNEQFF
-,TRBJ2-7,TRBV5-4,TRBD2,TGTGCCAGCAGCTTGGCCCGCGGCGGGAGTAAGGACGAGCAGTACTTC,CASSLARGGSKDEQYF
-,TRBJ2-1,TRBV28,TRBD2,TGTGCCAGCAACGGGCGGGAGGTTCAGAATGAGCAGTTCTTC,CASNGREVQNEQFF
few,TRBJ2-1,TRBV12-3/TRBV12-4,-,TGTGCCAGCAGTTTTCCAGGCAATGAGCAGTTCTTC,CASSFPGNEQFF
-,TRBJ2-2,TRBV7-6,TRBD2,TGTGCCAGCAGCTTAGAGTACCGGGGGGTCCTGAACACCGGGGAGCTGTTTTTT,CASSLEYRGVLNTGELFF
-,TRBJ1-1,TRBV6-5,-,TGTGCCAGCACGTACCCTTCGGCACAGGGATTGGCTTTCTTT,CASTYPSAQGLAFF
-,TRBJ2-7,TRBV18,-,TGTGCCAGCTCACCAAACACAGGGTTCTCCTACGAGCAGTACTTC,CASSPNTGFSYEQYF
-,TRBJ2-3,TRBV13,-,TGTGCCAGCAGCTCTTACAGGGTGCCCGATACGCAGTATTTT,CASSSYRVPDTQYF
-,TRBJ2-3,TRBV7-2,TRBD2,TGTGCCAGCAGCCTGAGGGAACCGGGACTAGCGGGAAGGGATACGCAGTATTTT,CASSLREPGLAGRDTQYF
once,TRBJ2-3,TRBV29-1,-,TGCAGCGCTAGGGGGAGAGTATCAGATACGCAGTATTTT,CSARGRVSDTQYF
-,TRBJ2-3,TRBV3-1/TRBV3-2,-,TGTGCCAGCAGCCACGAGTCGATCACAGATACGCAGTATTTT,CASSHESITDTQYF
-,TRBJ1-4,TRBV29-1,TRBD1,TGCAGCGTTCGATCCGGGACAGCAGAAAAACTGTTTTTT,CSVRSGTAEKLFF
-,TRBJ2-1,TRBV11-1,TRBD2,TGTGCCAGCAGCTTTCGTCCTAGCGGTGACAATGAGCAGTTCTTC,CASSFRPSGDNEQFF
-,TRBJ2-2,TRBV19,TRBD2,TGTGCCAGTAGTATACGCTCGGGGGGGAACACCGGGGAGCTGTTTTTT,CASSIRSGGNTGELFF
-,TRBJ1-5,TRBV7-9,-,TGTGCCAGCAGCTTAGGAGGAGAGAAGTCCGAGCCCCAGCATTTT,CASSLGGEKSEPQHF